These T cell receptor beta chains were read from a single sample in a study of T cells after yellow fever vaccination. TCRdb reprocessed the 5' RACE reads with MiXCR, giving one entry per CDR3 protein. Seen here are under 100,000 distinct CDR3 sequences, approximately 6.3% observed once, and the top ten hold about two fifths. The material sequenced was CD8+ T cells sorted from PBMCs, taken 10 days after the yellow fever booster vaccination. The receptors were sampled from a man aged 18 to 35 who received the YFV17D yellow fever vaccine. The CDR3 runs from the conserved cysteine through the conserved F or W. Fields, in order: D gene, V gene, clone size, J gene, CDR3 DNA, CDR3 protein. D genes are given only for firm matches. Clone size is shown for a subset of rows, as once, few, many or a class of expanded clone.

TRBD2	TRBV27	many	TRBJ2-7	TGTGCCAGCAGTTTGGATGCCTCTAGCGGCCTCTACGAGCAGTACTTC	CASSLDASSGLYEQYF
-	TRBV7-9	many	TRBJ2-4	TGTGCCAGCAGCTTATTGGGGTCGGCCCCGTACTTC	CASSLLGSAPYF
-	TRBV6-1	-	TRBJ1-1	TGTGCCAGCAGTGAAGGTCGAGGGATAGGGTCCGTGAACACTGAAGCTTTCTTT	CASSEGRGIGSVNTEAFF
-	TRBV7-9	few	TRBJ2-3	TGTGCCAGCAGCTTATCGGTCGGACTGGCCCTCACAGATACGCAGTATTTT	CASSLSVGLALTDTQYF
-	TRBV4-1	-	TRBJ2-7	TGCGCCAGCAGCCAAGAGGACACTAAGAGTTACGAGCAGTACTTC	CASSQEDTKSYEQYF
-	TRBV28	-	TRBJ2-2	TGTGCCAGCAGTTTGGAGCCGGCCCGGGAGCTGTTTTTT	CASSLEPARELFF
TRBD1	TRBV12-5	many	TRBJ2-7	TGTGCTAGTGGTTTGTGGACAGGTCGCGAGCAGTACTTC	CASGLWTGREQYF
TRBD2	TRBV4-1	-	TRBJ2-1	TGCGCCAGCAGCCACCGGGGGGGGGAGGATGAGCAGTTCTTC	CASSHRGGEDEQFF
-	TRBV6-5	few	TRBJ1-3	TGTGCCAGCAGTTACGACGGGCGCTCTGGAAACACCATATATTTT	CASSYDGRSGNTIYF
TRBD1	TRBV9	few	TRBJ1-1	TGTGCCAGCAACCGACAGGGGAACACTGAAGCTTTCTTT	CASNRQGNTEAFF
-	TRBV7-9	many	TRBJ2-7	TGTGCCAGCAGCTTTCGACAATCCTACGAGCAGTACTTC	CASSFRQSYEQYF
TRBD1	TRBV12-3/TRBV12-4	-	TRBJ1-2	TGTGCCACTTCGACAGGGGGCGGTGGCTACACCTTC	CATSTGGGGYTF
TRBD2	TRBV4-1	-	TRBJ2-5	TGCGCCAGCAGCCTTGGGGGAGGGCCTAGAGGCGGAGAGACCCAGTACTTC	CASSLGGGPRGGETQYF
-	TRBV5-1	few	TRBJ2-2	TGCGCCAGCAGCCGAAGGGGAGCCGAGGAGCTGTTTTTT	CASSRRGAEELFF
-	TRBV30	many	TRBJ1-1	TGTGCCTGGAGGTGGGGGTTAGGGACTGAAGCTTTCTTT	CAWRWGLGTEAFF
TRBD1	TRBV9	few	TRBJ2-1	TGTGCCAGCAGCGTAGCACAGGGGGCGAGAAATGAGCAGTTCTTC	CASSVAQGARNEQFF
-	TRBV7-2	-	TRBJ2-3	TGTGCCAGCAGCTCCCGGGACCCTATCACAGATACGCAGTATTTT	CASSSRDPITDTQYF
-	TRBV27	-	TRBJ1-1	TGTGCCAGCAGTTTACGCAGGAACACTGAAGCTTTCTTT	CASSLRRNTEAFF
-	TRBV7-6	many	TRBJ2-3	TGTGCCAGCAGCTTTGGTGATACGCAGTATTTT	CASSFGDTQYF
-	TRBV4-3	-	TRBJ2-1	TGCGCCAGCAGCCAAGGCCCCTCGGGCGGTCCCTACAATGAGCAGTTCTTC	CASSQGPSGGPYNEQFF
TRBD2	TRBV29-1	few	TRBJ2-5	TGCAGCGTTGATGGAATAGCGGGGGGGACGAAGGGAGAGACCCAGTACTTC	CSVDGIAGGTKGETQYF
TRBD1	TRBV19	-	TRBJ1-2	TGTGCCAGTACCAACCTCCGGGACAGGGGGCCCATGGGAGGCTACACCTTC	CASTNLRDRGPMGGYTF
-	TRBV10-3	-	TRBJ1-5	TGTGCCATCAGTGAAAATGGGAATCAGCCCCAGCATTTT	CAISENGNQPQHF
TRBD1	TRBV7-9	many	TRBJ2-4	TGTGCCAGCAGCACCCCCGTCCAGGGGGCTTCCAAAAACATTCAGTACTTC	CASSTPVQGASKNIQYF
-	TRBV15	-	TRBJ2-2	TGTGCCACCAGTTATAGGTCGGAGAGCACCGGGGAGCTGTTTTTT	CATSYRSESTGELFF
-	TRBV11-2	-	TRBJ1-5	TGTGCCAGCAGCCGGGACGGCGGATGGCAGCCCCAGCATTTT	CASSRDGGWQPQHF
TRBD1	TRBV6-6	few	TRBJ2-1	TGTGCCAGCAGTTACTGGGGACAGGTCAATGAGCAGTTCTTC	CASSYWGQVNEQFF
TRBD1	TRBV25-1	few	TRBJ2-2	TGTGCCAGCAGCGAAATTAGGACAGGGAACACCGGGGAGCTGTTTTTT	CASSEIRTGNTGELFF
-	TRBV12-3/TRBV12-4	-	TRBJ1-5	TGTGCCAGCAGCCCCGGCCCCGCTGATCAGCCCCAGCATTTT	CASSPGPADQPQHF
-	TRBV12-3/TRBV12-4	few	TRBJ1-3	TGTGCCAGCAGTGGCCGGACGGACAAGGGGCCTGGAAACACCATATATTTT	CASSGRTDKGPGNTIYF
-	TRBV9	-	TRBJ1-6	TGTGCCAGCAGCCAGACGGGGGGCTTTTCACCCCTCCACTTT	CASSQTGGFSPLHF
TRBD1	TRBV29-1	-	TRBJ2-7	TGCAGCGTCGAGGACAGGGCCTACGAGCAGTACTTC	CSVEDRAYEQYF
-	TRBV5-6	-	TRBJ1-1	TGTGCCAGCAGCTTAATCCCGGGACGGTCGATGAACACTGAAGCTTTCTTT	CASSLIPGRSMNTEAFF
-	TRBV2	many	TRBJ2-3	TGTGCCAGCAGTGAACTAGACGGAATAGATACGCAGTATTTT	CASSELDGIDTQYF
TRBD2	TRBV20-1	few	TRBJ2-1	TGCAGTGCTAGGGGAACTAGCGGGGGGGCTAGTAGGCAGCAGTTCTTC	CSARGTSGGASRQQFF
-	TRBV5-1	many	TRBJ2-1	TGCGCCAGCAGCTTGGGCCCTACCAATGAGCAGTTCTTC	CASSLGPTNEQFF
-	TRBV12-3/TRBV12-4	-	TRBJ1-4	TGTGCCAGCAGTACCCCGGGGGGTCTTCGTGAAAAACTGTTTTTT	CASSTPGGLREKLFF
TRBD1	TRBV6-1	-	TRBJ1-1	TGTGCCAGCAGTGATCGGACAGGGGACACTGAAGCTTTCTTT	CASSDRTGDTEAFF
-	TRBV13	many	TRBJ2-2	TGTGCCAGCAGCTTGGAGAACACCGGGGAGCTGTTTTTT	CASSLENTGELFF
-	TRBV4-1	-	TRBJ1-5	TGCGCCAGCAGCACCCGAAGGGGGGGCGATAGCAATCAGCCCCAGCATTTT	CASSTRRGGDSNQPQHF
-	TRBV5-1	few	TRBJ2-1	TGCGCCAGCAGCTTCCGGGACCCCCCTTACAATGAGCAGTTCTTC	CASSFRDPPYNEQFF
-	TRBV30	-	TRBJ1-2	TGTGCCTGGAATGGACGGGCAGCCTATGGCTACACCTTC	CAWNGRAAYGYTF
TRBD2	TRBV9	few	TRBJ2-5	TGTGCCAGCAGCGCCGGGGGGGTTTCTGTGGCGGAGACCCAGTACTTC	CASSAGGVSVAETQYF
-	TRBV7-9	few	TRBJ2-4	TGTGCCAGCAGCTTAGGCGGGTCGAAAAACATTCAGTACTTC	CASSLGGSKNIQYF
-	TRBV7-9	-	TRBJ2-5	TGTGCCAGCAGCCCCCGGGACTACCAAGAGACCCAGTACTTC	CASSPRDYQETQYF
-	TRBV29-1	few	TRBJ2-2	TGCAGCGTTGCGGACAGTGGCACCGGGGAGCTGTTTTTT	CSVADSGTGELFF
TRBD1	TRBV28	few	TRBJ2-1	TGTGCCAGCAGACTCGGACAGGGCCACAATGAGCAGTTCTTC	CASRLGQGHNEQFF
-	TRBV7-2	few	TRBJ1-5	TGTGCCAGCAGCTTAGTTCCAGGGCGGATAATAGGCAATCAGCCCCAGCATTTT	CASSLVPGRIIGNQPQHF
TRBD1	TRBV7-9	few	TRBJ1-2	TGTGCCAGCGGCCTGGACAGGTACCCATACTATGGCTACACCTTC	CASGLDRYPYYGYTF
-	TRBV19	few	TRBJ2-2	TGTGCCAGCCTAAGGACGAACACCGGGGAGCTGTTTTTT	CASLRTNTGELFF
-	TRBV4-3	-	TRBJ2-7	TGCGCCAGCAGCCAGGGCGGAGGGGGCGAAAAGGACGAGCAGTACTTC	CASSQGGGGEKDEQYF
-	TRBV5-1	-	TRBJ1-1	TGCGCCAGCAGCCTTACGTTCGACGGATACACTGAAGCTTTCTTT	CASSLTFDGYTEAFF
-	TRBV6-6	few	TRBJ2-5	TGTGCCAGCAGTTACTCGAATGGAGGGGGCGATGAGACCCAGTACTTC	CASSYSNGGGDETQYF
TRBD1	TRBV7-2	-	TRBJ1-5	TGTGCCAGCAGCTCCCCGTCGACAGGGGGCGCAGGGCAGCCCCAGCATTTT	CASSSPSTGGAGQPQHF
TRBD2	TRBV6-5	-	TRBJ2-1	TGTGCCAGCAGTTACGAGACTAGCGGGGGATTTGAGCAGTTCTTC	CASSYETSGGFEQFF
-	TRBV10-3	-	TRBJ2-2	TGTGCCATCAGTGACTCGCAAATGAACACCGGGGAGCTGTTTTTT	CAISDSQMNTGELFF
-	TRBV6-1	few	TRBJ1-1	TGTGCCAGCAGGGAGAGGAACACTGAAGCTTTCTTT	CASRERNTEAFF